The 4 T cell receptor beta chains below come from one sample, sequenced in a study of identical twins (dated by TCRdb to between 2015 and 2016). Library prep was done by 5' RACE. Sequencing took place on an Illumina HiSeq 2000. TCRdb reran the public reads through fastp at Q25 and MiXCR, keeping productive beta chains. Every distinct CDR3 protein forms one entry, paired with its most common genes and DNA. The sample table lists under 350,000 distinct CDR3 sequences, roughly 9% of them with a count of one. Jointly, the top ten make up about 7.1% of the sample. These sequences were also reported in another study, on yellow fever vaccine responses in identical twins.

Specimen: CD8+ T cells sorted from blood. Source of these receptors: a young woman in good health.

This sequence joins TRBV4-1 and TRBJ2-3, with 9 bases that match TRBD2. Germline lookup yields CDR1 MGHRA and CDR2 YSYEKL. The CDR3 loop spans 15 amino acids. V gave up 1 base and J gave up 6 bases; unmatched junction bases: 5. The CDR3 loop is CASSQVRRGGDTQYF. The CDR3, as DNA: TGCGCCAGCAGCCAAGTACGGCGGGGGGGCGATACGCAGTATTTT.

The chain couples TRBV29-1 to TRBJ2-5; D perhaps matches TRBD2 (7 bases). Trimming stripped 1 base from V and 5 bases from J, with 20 bases between. This CDR3 is 16 amino acids long. Germline assignment: CDR1 SQVTM and CDR2 ANQGSEA. The CDR3 here is CSVEVDWGGRGETQYF. CDR3 DNA sequence: TGCAGCGTTGAAGTCGATTGGGGGGGCCGTGGGGAGACCCAGTACTTC.

This clonotype was seen repeatedly, ten times or more. The chain carries TRBV10-3 and TRBJ2-1, with 11 bases lining up with TRBD2. Germline V gene sequence: CDR1 ENHRY, CDR2 SYGVKD. The length of the CDR3 is 14 residues. V trimming: 11 bases; J trimming: 9 bases; junction bases outside the gene matches: 12. CDR3 loop: CASGASGGSAEQFF. As DNA, the CDR3 is TGTGCCTCGGGAGCTAGCGGGGGGTCAGCTGAGCAGTTCTTC.

The chain carries TRBV5-4 and TRBJ2-7, with D unclear. Per the germline V gene, CDR1 is SGHNT and CDR2 is YYREEE (reference sequence). The CDR3 spans 12 residues. V was shortened by 4 bases and J by 2 bases, with 7 bases between the two germline ends. CDR3 coding DNA: TGTGCCAGCAGCGTCGGAACCTACGAGCAGTACTTC. Translated: CASSVGTYEQYF.